This T cell receptor (beta chain) was profiled in a study of identical twins. The CDR3 runs 15 residues. CDR1 and CDR2 from the germline V gene are SGHAT and FQNNGV. V was clipped by 5 bases and J by 4 bases; unmatched bases: 5. TCRdb used MiXCR to reprocess the 5' RACE reads, holding one entry per CDR3 protein. The repertoire holds under 500,000 distinct CDR3 sequences, approximately 14% seen once, with around 0.98% in the top ten. At least ten counts were recorded for this clonotype. These data also formed part of another study, on yellow fever vaccine responses in identical twins.

The clonotype originates from a woman in her late teens or twenties in good health. The sample consisted of CD4+ T cells sorted from blood. The gene calls are TRBV11-2 and TRBJ2-2; 9 bases line up with TRBD1. The CDR3 DNA is TGTGCCAGCAGCCGAGGACAGGGGCCCACCGGGGAGCTGTTTTTT. The encoded protein is CASSRGQGPTGELFF.